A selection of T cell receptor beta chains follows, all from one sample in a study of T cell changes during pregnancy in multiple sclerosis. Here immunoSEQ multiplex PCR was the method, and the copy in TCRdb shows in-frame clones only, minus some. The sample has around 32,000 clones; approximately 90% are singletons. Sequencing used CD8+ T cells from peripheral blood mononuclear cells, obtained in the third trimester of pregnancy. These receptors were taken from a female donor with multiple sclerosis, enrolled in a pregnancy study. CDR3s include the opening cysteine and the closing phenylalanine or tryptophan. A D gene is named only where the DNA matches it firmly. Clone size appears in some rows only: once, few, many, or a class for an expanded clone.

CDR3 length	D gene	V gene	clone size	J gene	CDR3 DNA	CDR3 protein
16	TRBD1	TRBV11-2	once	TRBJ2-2	TGTGCCAGCAGCTTCTATCGGACAGGATCGTCCGGGGAGCTGTTTTTT	CASSFYRTGSSGELFF
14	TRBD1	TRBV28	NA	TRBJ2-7	TGTGCCAGCAGTCCCGGGACAGGGCTCTACGAGCAGTACTTC	CASSPGTGLYEQYF
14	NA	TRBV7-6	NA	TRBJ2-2	TGTGCCAGCAGCTTCCTGACAAACACCGGGGAGCTGTTTTTT	CASSFLTNTGELFF
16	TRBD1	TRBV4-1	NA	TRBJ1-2	TGCGCCAGCAGCCAAAGGGGACAGTGGCCTAACTATGGCTACACCTTC	CASSQRGQWPNYGYTF
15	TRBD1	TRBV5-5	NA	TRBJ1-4	TGTGCCAGCAGCTGGGGACAGGGGGTTGGAGAAAAACTGTTTTTT	CASSWGQGVGEKLFF
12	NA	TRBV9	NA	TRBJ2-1	TGTGCCAGCAGCACGAGAGGAAATGAGCAGTTCTTC	CASSTRGNEQFF
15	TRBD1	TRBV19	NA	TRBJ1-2	TGTGCCAGTAGTGCCTACAGGGGTTCGGACTATGGCTACACCTTC	CASSAYRGSDYGYTF
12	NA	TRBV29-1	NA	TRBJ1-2	TGCAGCGTCGAGGGACTTTCGGAGGGCTACACCTTC	CSVEGLSEGYTF
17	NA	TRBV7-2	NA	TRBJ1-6	TGTGCCAGCAGCAACCAAGCGTTGGGCTCCTATAATTCACCCCTCCACTTT	CASSNQALGSYNSPLHF
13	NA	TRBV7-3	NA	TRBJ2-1	TGTGCCAGCAGCCTGTTAGGGGACAATGAGCAGTTCTTC	CASSLLGDNEQFF
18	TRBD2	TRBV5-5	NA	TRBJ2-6	TGTGCCAGCAGTAGGACTAGCGGGGGGGCCACTGGGGCCAACGTCCTGACTTTC	CASSRTSGGATGANVLTF
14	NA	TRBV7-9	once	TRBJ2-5	TGTGCCAGCAGCTTAGTGGGGCTACAAGAGACCCAGTACTTC	CASSLVGLQETQYF
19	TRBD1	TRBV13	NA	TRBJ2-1	TGTGCCAGCAGCGTCAACCGGGACAGGGGATTAATTTTCGGGAATGAGCAGTTCTTC	CASSVNRDRGLIFGNEQFF
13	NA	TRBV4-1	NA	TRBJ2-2	TGCGCCAGCAGCCAAGCGGGGGCCGGGGAGCTGTTTTTT	CASSQAGAGELFF
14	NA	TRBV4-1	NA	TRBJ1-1	TGCGCCAGCAGCCAAGAGGGTGGAGGCACTGAAGCTTTCTTT	CASSQEGGGTEAFF
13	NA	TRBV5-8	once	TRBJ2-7	TGTGCCAGCAGCTTGGGGCAGTTCTACGAGCAGTACTTC	CASSLGQFYEQYF
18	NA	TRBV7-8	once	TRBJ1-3	TGTGCCAGCACCGAACTTCCGGGACAACCGAGCTCTGGAAACACCATATATTTT	CASTELPGQPSSGNTIYF
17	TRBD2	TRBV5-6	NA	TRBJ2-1	TGTGCCAGCAGCTTCAGACTAGCGGGAGAATTGGACAATGAGCAGTTCTTC	CASSFRLAGELDNEQFF
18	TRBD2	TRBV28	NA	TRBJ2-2	TGTGCCAGCAGTTCCCCTGGGGCTAGCGGGACGAACACCGGGGAGCTGTTTTTT	CASSSPGASGTNTGELFF
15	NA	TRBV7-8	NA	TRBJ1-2	TGTGCCAGCAGCTTATTGCTTTGGGCAGACTATGGCTACACCTTC	CASSLLLWADYGYTF
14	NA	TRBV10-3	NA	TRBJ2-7	TGTGCCATCAGTGAGCCCGAAACAGGGCCCGAGCAGTACTTC	CAISEPETGPEQYF
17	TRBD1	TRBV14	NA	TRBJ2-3	TGTGCCAGCAGCCGCGATGGGGACAGTTTCATCACAGATACGCAGTATTTT	CASSRDGDSFITDTQYF
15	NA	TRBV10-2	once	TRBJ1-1	TGCGCCAGCATTTCACCTAACAGGGCGAACACTGAAGCTTTCTTT	CASISPNRANTEAFF
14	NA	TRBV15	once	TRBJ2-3	TGTGCCACCAGCAGAGGACCGCCAGGAGATACGCAGTATTTT	CATSRGPPGDTQYF
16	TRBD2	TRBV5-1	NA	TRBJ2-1	TGCGCCAGCAGCCTACCCGGACTAGCGGTTATGAATGAGCAGTTCTTC	CASSLPGLAVMNEQFF
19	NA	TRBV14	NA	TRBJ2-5	TGTGCCAGCAGCCAAGTTAGGGGCCGCACCGACCCAGAACAAGAGACCCAGTACTTC	CASSQVRGRTDPEQETQYF
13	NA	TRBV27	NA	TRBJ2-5	TGTGCCAGCCGAGGGAGGCTGTCAGAGACCCAGTACTTC	CASRGRLSETQYF
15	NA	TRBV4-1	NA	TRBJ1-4	TGCGCCAGCAGCCAAGACAGGGTTTTGGATGAAAAACTGTTTTTT	CASSQDRVLDEKLFF
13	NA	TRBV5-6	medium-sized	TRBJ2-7	TGTGCCAGCAGCTTCGCGCGGTTCGACGAGCAGTACTTC	CASSFARFDEQYF
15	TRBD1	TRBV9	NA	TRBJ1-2	TGTGCCAGCAGCGGGGCGGGGACAGGGGGCGAGGGCTACACCTTC	CASSGAGTGGEGYTF
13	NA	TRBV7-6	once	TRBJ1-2	TGTGCCAGCAGCGGCGATACAGCTGGGGGCTACACCTTC	CASSGDTAGGYTF
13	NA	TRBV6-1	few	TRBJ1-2	TGTGCCAGCAGTACGGGCGAGGGAAGTGGCTACACCTTC	CASSTGEGSGYTF
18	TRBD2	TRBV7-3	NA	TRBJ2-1	TGTGCCAGCAGCGCAAACCCCTTGACTAGCGGGGGCACAAATGAGCAGTTCTTC	CASSANPLTSGGTNEQFF
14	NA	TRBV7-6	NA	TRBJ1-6	TGTGCCAGCAGGGTCTCCCCAGGCGATTCACCCCTCCACTTT	CASRVSPGDSPLHF
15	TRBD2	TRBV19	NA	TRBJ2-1	TGTGCCAGTAGTACCAGCGGGGGCCGCTACAATGAGCAGTTCTTC	CASSTSGGRYNEQFF
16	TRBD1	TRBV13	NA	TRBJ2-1	TGTGCCAGCAGCTTAAGGGGGCTGGGACAGGGCAATGAGCAGTTCTTC	CASSLRGLGQGNEQFF
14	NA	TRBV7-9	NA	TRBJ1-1	TGTGCCAGCAGCTCTCTAGACAGATACACTGAAGCTTTCTTT	CASSSLDRYTEAFF
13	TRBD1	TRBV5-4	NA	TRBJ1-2	TGTGCCAGCAGGGCCGGGACAGGGGTTGGCTACACCTTC	CASRAGTGVGYTF
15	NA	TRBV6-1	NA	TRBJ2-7	TGTGCCAGCAGTGAAGGGGCCAAACCGGTGCACGAGCAGTACTTC	CASSEGAKPVHEQYF
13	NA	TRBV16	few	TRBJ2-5	TGTGCCAGCAGCCCAGCGGTGCAAGAGACCCAGTACTTC	CASSPAVQETQYF
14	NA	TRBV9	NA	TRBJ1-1	TGTGCCAGCAGCGTTGGGGGGGCGAGCACTGAAGCTTTCTTT	CASSVGGASTEAFF
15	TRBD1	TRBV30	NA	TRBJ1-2	TGTGCCTGGAGAGATCAGGGGGCAAATGGCTATGGCTACACCTTC	CAWRDQGANGYGYTF
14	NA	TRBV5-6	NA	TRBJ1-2	TGTGCCAGCAGCTTGGAGTCAGTAAGAATCGGCTACACCTTC	CASSLESVRIGYTF
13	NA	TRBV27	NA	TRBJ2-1	TGTGCCAGCAGTTTAGGGGGACTGGGTGAGCAGTTCTTC	CASSLGGLGEQFF
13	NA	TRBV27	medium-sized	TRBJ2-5	TGTGCCAGCAGTGACAACCCCCAAGAGACCCAGTACTTC	CASSDNPQETQYF
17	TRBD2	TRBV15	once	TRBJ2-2	TGTGCCACCAGTCGACTAGCGGGGGGGCCGACCACCGGGGAGCTGTTTTTT	CATSRLAGGPTTGELFF
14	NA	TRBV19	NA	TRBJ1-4	TGTGCCAGTAGTATAATCGCAACTAATGAAAAACTGTTTTTT	CASSIIATNEKLFF
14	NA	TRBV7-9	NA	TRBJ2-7	TGTGCCAGCAGCTTAGGAGTCAGGGCCTACGAGCAGTACTTC	CASSLGVRAYEQYF
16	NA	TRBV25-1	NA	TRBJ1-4	TGTGCCAGCAGTGCCAGGGCGGGAGGTTATAATGAAAAACTGTTTTTT	CASSARAGGYNEKLFF
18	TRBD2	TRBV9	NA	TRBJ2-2	TGTGCCAGCAGCGGACGATCCCAATGGACTAGAGAAGACGGGGAGCTGTTTTTT	CASSGRSQWTREDGELFF
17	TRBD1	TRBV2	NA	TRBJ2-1	TGTGCCAGCAGTGAAAGAAGTAGGGCAGGGGGACGCAATGAGCAGTTCTTC	CASSERSRAGGRNEQFF
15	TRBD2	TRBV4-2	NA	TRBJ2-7	TGTGCCAGCAGCCAAGAAGGTAGCGGGCGGTACGAGCAGTACTTC	CASSQEGSGRYEQYF
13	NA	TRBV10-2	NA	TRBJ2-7	TGCGCCAGCAGTCTTACAGGGAAGGACGAGCAGTACTTC	CASSLTGKDEQYF
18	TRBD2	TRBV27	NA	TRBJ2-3	TGTGCCAGCAGTTTATCGGGACTAGCGGGAGGGCCAATAGATACGCAGTATTTT	CASSLSGLAGGPIDTQYF